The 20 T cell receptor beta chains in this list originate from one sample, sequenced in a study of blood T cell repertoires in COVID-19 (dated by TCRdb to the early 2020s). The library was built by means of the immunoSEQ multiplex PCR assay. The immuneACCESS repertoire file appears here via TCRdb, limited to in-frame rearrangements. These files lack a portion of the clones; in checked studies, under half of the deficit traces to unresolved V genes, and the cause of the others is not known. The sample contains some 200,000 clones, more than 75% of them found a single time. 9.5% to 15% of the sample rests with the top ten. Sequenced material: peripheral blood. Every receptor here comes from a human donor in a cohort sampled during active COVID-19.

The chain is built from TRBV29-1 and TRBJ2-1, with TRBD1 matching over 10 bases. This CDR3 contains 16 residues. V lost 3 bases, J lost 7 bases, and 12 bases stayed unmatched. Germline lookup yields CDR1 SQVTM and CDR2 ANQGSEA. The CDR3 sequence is CSVDGVPDRGFNEQFF. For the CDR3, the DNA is TGCAGCGTTGACGGGGTTCCGGACAGGGGGTTTAATGAGCAGTTCTTC.

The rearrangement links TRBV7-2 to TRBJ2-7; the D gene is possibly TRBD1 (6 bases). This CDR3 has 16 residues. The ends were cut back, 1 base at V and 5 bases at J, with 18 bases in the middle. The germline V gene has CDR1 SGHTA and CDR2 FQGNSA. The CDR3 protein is CASSLEGVTGTNEQYF. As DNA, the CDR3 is TGTGCCAGCAGCTTAGAAGGGGTGACAGGTACCAACGAGCAGTACTTC.

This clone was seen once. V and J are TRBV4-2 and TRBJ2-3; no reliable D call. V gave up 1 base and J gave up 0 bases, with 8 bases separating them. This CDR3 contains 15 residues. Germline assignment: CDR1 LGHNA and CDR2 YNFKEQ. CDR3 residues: CASSQVSASTDTQYF. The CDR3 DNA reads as TGTGCCAGCAGCCAAGTCAGCGCTAGCACAGATACGCAGTATTTT.

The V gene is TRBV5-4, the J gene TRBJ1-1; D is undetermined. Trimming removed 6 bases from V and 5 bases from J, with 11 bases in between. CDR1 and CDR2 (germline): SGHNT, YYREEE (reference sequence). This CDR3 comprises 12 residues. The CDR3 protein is CASNPRGTEAFF. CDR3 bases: TGTGCCAGCAATCCAAGAGGGACTGAAGCTTTCTTT.

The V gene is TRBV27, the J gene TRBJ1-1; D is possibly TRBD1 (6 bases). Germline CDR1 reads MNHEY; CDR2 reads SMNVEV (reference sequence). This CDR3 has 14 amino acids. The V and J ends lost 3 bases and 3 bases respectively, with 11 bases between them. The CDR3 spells CASSFQDSYTEAFF. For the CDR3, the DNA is TGTGCCAGCAGTTTCCAGGACAGCTACACTGAAGCTTTCTTT.

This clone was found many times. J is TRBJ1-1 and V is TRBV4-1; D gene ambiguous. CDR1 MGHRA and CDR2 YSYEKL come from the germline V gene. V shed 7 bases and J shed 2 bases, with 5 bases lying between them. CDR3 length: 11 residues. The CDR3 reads CASTYNTEAFF. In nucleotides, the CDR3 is TGCGCCAGCACCTATAACACTGAAGCTTTCTTT.

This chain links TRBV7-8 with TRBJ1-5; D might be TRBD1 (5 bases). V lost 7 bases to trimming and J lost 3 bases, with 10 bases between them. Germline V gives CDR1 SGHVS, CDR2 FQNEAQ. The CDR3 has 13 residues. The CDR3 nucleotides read TGTGCCAGCAAACAGGACCCCAATCAGCCCCAGCATTTT. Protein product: CASKQDPNQPQHF.

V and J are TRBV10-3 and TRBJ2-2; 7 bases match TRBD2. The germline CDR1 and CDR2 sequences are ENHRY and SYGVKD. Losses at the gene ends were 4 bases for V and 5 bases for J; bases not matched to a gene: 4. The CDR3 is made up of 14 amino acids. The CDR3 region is CAISAGGGTGELFF. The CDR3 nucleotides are TGTGCCATCAGTGCGGGGGGAGGGACCGGGGAGCTGTTTTTT.

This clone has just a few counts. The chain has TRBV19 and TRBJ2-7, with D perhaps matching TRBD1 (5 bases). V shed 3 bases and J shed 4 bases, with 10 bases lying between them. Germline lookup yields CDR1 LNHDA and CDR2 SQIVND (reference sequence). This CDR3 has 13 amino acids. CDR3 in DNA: TGTGCCAGTAGTATCGGACACTTATACGAGCAGTACTTC. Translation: CASSIGHLYEQYF.

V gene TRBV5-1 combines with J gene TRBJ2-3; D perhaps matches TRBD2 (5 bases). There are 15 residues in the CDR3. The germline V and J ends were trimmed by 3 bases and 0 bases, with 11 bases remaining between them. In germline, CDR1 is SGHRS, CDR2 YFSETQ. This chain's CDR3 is CASSSAGISTDTQYF. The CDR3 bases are TGCGCCAGCAGCTCGGCGGGTATTAGCACAGATACGCAGTATTTT.

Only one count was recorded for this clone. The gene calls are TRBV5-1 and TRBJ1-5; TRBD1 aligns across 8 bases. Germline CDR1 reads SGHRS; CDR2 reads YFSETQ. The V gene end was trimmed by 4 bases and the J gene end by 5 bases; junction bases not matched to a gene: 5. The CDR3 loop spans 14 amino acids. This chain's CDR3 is CASSPGTGYQPQHF. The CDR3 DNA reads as TGCGCCAGCAGCCCCGGGACAGGCTATCAGCCCCAGCATTTT. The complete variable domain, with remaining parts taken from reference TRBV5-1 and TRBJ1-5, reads KAGVTQTPRYLIKTRGQQVTLSCSPISGHRSVSWYQQTPGQGLQFLFEYFSETQRNKGNFPGRFSGRQFSNSRSEMNVSTLELGDSALYLCASSPGTGYQPQHFGDGTRLSIL.

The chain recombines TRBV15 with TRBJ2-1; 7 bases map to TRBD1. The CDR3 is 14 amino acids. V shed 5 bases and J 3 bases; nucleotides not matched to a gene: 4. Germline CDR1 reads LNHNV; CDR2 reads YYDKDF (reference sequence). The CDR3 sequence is CATSEGGNYNEQFF. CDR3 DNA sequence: TGTGCCACCAGCGAAGGGGGCAACTACAATGAGCAGTTCTTC.

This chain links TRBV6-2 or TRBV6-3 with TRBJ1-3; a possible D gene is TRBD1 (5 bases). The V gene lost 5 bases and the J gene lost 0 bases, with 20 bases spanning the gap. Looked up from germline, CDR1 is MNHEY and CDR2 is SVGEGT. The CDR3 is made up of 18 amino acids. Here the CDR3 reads CASSLDIRKTHSGNTIYF. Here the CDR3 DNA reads TGTGCCAGCAGTCTGGACATTCGCAAGACCCACTCTGGAAACACCATATATTTT.

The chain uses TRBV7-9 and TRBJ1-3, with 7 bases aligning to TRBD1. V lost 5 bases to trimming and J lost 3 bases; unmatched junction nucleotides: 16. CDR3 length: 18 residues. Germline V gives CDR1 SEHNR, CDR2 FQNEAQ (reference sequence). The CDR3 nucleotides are TGTGCCAGCAGCCCACCATCCCCGACAGGGTTCTTTGGAAACACCATATATTTT. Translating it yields CASSPPSPTGFFGNTIYF.

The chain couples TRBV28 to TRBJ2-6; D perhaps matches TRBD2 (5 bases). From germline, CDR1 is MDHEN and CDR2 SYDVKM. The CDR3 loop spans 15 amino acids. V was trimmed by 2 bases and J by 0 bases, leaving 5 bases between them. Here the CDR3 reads CASSLRDSGANVLTF. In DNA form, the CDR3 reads TGTGCCAGCAGTTTACGGGACTCTGGGGCCAACGTCCTGACTTTC.

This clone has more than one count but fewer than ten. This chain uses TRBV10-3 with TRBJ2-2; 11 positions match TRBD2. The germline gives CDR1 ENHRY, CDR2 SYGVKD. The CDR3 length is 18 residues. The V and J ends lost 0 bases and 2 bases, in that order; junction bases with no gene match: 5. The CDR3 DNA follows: TGTGCCATCAGTGAGTCTCGGCTAGCGGGAGGAAACACCGGGGAGCTGTTTTTT. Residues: CAISESRLAGGNTGELFF.

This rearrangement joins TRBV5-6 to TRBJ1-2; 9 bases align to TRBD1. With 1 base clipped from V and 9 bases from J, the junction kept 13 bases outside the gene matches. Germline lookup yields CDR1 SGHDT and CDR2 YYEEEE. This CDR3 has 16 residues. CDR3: CASSLYRDRDILRYTF. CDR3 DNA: TGTGCCAGCAGCTTGTATCGGGACAGGGATATTCTCCGCTACACCTTC.

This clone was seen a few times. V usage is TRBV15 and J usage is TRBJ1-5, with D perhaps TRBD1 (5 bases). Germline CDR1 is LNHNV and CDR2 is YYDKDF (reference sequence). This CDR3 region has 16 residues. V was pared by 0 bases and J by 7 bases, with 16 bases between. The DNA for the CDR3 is TGTGCCACCAGCAGAGATTTTGCGGGGGGGGACCAGCCCCAGCATTTT. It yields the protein CATSRDFAGGDQPQHF. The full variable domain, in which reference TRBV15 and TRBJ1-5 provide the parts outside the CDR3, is DAMVIQNPRYQVTQFGKPVTLSCSQTLNHNVMYWYQQKSSQAPKLLFHYYDKDFNNEADTPDNFQSRRPNTSFCFLDIRSPGLGDTAMYLCATSRDFAGGDQPQHFGDGTRLSIL.

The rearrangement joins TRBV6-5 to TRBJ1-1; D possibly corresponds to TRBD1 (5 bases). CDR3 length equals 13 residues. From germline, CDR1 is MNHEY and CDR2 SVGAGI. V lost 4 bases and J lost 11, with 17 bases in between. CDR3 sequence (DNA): TGTGCCAGCAGTTCGACAGCGCTGAGCGTGGCTTTCTTT. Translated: CASSSTALSVAFF.

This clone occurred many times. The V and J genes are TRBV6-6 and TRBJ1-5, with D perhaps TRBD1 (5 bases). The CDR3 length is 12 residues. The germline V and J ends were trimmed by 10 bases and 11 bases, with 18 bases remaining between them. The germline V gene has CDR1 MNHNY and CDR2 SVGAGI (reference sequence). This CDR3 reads CANLQGLGAQHF. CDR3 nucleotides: TGTGCCAACCTGCAGGGACTGGGGGCCCAGCATTTT.